A selection of T cell receptor beta chains follows, all from one sample in a study of shared clonotypes between healthy human individuals. Clones were read by immunoSEQ multiplex PCR, and TCRdb kept only the in-frame ones, dropping some. The sample consists of under 550,000 clones, approximately 95% of them appearing once. The sequencing sample was made of naive CD4+ T cells sorted from blood. Receptors originate from a woman aged 25-40 years in good health. CDR3s include the opening cysteine and the closing phenylalanine or tryptophan. Fields, in order: CDR3 protein, CDR3 DNA, V gene, D gene, J gene, clone size. A D gene is named only where the DNA matches it firmly. The size of a clone is reported for some rows only, either as once, few or many, or as a class for expanded clones.

CASSVRGQNTEAFF	TGTGCCAGCAGTGTTCGGGGGCAGAACACTGAAGCTTTCTTT	TRBV2	-	TRBJ1-1	-
CASTDAYEQYF	TGTGCCAGTACCGACGCCTACGAGCAGTACTTC	TRBV19	-	TRBJ2-7	once
CASSRLAGEVGETQYF	TGTGCCAGTAGTAGACTAGCGGGAGAGGTTGGGGAGACCCAGTACTTC	TRBV19	TRBD2	TRBJ2-5	-
CASSQAGGLDRNTYEQYF	TGCGCCAGCAGCCAAGCCGGGGGATTAGACAGGAACACCTACGAGCAGTACTTC	TRBV4-1	-	TRBJ2-7	-
CASSLMGNTEAFF	TGTGCCAGCAGCTTGATGGGGAACACTGAAGCTTTCTTT	TRBV5-6	-	TRBJ1-1	once
CASSSARWRGDNYGYTF	TGTGCCAGCAGTTCCGCCCGATGGAGGGGGGATAACTATGGCTACACCTTC	TRBV28	-	TRBJ1-2	once
CASSQDKVGVEGLNYGYTF	TGTGCCAGCAGCCAAGATAAAGTTGGGGTAGAGGGGTTGAACTATGGCTACACCTTC	TRBV4-2	-	TRBJ1-2	once
CASSLEGKSSGNTIYF	TGCGCCAGCAGCTTGGAGGGGAAAAGCTCTGGAAACACCATATATTTT	TRBV5-1	-	TRBJ1-3	-
CASSNGEAYEQYF	TGTGCCAGCAGTAATGGGGAAGCCTACGAGCAGTACTTC	TRBV28	-	TRBJ2-7	-
CASNLPRAGEKLFF	TGTGCCAGCAACCTGCCCAGGGCGGGAGAAAAACTGTTTTTT	TRBV7-9	-	TRBJ1-4	-
CAISGPAQQPQHF	TGTGCCATCAGTGGGCCCGCCCAACAGCCCCAGCATTTT	TRBV10-3	-	TRBJ1-5	-